This T cell receptor (beta chain) was profiled in a study of Graves' ophthalmopathy and Graves' hyperthyroidism. The ends lost 0 bases at V and 4 bases at J; junction bases unmatched: 4. The CDR3 extends over 15 amino acids. Germline values: CDR1 LGHDT, CDR2 YNNKEL (reference sequence). Study-wide results and limits: In separating ophthalmopathy from stable hyperthyroidism, a 13-signature model achieved 85% to 90% sensitivity and 65% to 84% specificity. In blood, most expanded thyroid clonotypes above 0.001 frequency were also detected.

This clonotype was recorded at least ten times. The antigen remains unidentified. Moderate-to-severe activity, CAS ≥3, NOSPECS ≥4 and a duration under 3 months were seen in donors with ophthalmopathy. Amplification targeted the TCR beta CDR3 regions, with RNA transcripts as the source material. HTBI primers served in a first-round RT-PCR, which a second-round multiplex PCR followed. TCRdb re-analysed the multiplex PCR reads in MiXCR, keeping a single row per CDR3 protein. In the table there are 200,000 to 250,000 distinct CDR3 sequences, 29% of which are singletons. This clonotype was obtained from a man aged 50 to 59 with Graves' ophthalmopathy. The sample taken for sequencing was peripheral blood. The rearrangement uses TRBV3-1 and TRBJ1-2, with TRBD1 matching 8 bases. CDR3 in amino acids: CASSQDGTGSYGYTF. CDR3 coding DNA: TGTGCCAGCAGCCAAGATGGGACAGGCAGCTATGGCTACACCTTC.